The sequence of this TCR beta chain was determined in a study of CD8 T cells in ankylosing spondylitis (dated by TCRdb to 2016 to 2017). About the investigation overall: The study set out to find disease-linked TCR variants by profiling T cell receptor beta repertoires in ankylosing spondylitis patients and healthy donors. The full study cohort was made up of 25 ankylosing spondylitis patients and roughly 98 healthy donors. Peripheral blood samples were taken, and synovial fluid was additionally collected from ankylosing spondylitis patients.

The full study reports these points: The disease-linked clones had a CD8+ phenotype and were found at relatively low frequencies in peripheral blood. Blood from ankylosing spondylitis patients appeared to be characterized by a TCR beta motif made up of several highly homologous amino acid variants. The disease-linked clones were reported as significantly enriched in matched synovial fluid samples from ankylosing spondylitis patients. Some of the motif variants had been reported before in the synovial fluid and blood of reactive arthritis patients, a finding that suggests common disease-initiation mechanisms.

Sequencing was performed on an Illumina HiSeq 2500. TCR beta libraries were prepared by quantitative 5'-RACE with molecular barcodes. On the study's bioinformatics: A new computational method, built on a probabilistic model of VDJ rearrangement, was used to identify disease-linked TCR variants. Clones were called with MiXCR by TCRdb after fastp trimmed the public reads at Q25, and only in-frame beta chains were retained. Each entry merges the rows of one CDR3 protein and shows their most common DNA and genes. TCRdb's processing, not the authors' own work, is the source of the V and J calls. This sample lists about 240,000 distinct CDR3 sequences; roughly a tenth were detected once. The ten top clones hold under 8% of the sample. The germline V gene gives CDR1 as SGHRS and CDR2 as YFSETQ. Trimming takes 0 bases off V and 11 bases off J; junction bases not matched to a gene: 7. Including cysteine and phenylalanine, the CDR3 has 15 amino acids. Only CDR3 DNA is held: 45 bases, read in frame from base 1.

This clonotype occurred many times. There is no known antigen for this receptor. Nothing much larger sits one base from this clone, and base qualities are not available. The sequenced material came from blood, either unsorted or a sorted T cell fraction (not recorded which). The rearrangement combines TRBV5-1 with TRBJ1-6, and 8 junctional nucleotides match TRBD1. The TCR sequence derives from a male donor with ankylosing spondylitis or in good health (not recorded which). The nucleotide sequence is given as TGCGCCAGCAGCTTGGCCTACAGGGGGATGACACCCCTCCACTTT. This codes for CASSLAYRGMTPLHF.